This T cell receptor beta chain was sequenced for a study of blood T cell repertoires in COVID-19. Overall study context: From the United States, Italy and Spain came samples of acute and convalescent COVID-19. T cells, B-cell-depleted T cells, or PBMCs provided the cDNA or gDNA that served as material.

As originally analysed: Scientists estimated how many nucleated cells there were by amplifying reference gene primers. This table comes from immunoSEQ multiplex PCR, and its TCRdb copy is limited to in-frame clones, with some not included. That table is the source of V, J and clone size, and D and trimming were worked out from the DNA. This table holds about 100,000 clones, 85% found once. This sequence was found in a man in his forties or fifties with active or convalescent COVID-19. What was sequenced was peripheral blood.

DNA of the CDR3: TGTGCCAGCTCACCCCGGTGGGGAGCGGACACCGGGGAGCTGTTTTTT. It encodes CASSPRWGADTGELFF. V is TRBV18 and J is TRBJ2-2, with D maybe TRBD2 (5 bases). Trimming took off 3 bases at V and 3 bases at J, with 14 bases between the two ends. Germline V gene sequence: CDR1 KGHSH, CDR2 LQKENI. This CDR3 region has 16 residues.